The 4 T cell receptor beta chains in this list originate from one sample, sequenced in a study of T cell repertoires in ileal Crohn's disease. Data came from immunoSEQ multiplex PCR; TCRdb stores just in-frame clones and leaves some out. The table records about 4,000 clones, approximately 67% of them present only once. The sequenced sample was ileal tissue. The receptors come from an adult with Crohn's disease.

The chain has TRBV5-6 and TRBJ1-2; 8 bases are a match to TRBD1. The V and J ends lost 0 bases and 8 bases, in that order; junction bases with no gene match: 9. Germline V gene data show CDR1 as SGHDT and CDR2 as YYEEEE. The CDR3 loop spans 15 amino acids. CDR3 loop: CASSLEVQGAGGYTF. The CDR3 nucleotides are TGTGCCAGCAGCTTGGAGGTGCAGGGGGCAGGGGGCTACACCTTC.

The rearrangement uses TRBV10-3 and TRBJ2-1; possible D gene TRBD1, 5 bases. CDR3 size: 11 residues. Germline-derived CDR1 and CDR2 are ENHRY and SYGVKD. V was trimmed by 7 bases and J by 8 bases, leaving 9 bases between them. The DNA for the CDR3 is TGTGCCATCAAGGGGCCTCATGAGCAGTTCTTC. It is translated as CAIKGPHEQFF.

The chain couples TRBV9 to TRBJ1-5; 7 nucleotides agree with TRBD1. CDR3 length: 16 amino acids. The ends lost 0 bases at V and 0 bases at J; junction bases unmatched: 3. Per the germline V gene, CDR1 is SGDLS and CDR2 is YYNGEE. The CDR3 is CASSVGTGYSNQPQHF. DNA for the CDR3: TGTGCCAGCAGCGTAGGGACAGGCTATAGCAATCAGCCCCAGCATTTT.

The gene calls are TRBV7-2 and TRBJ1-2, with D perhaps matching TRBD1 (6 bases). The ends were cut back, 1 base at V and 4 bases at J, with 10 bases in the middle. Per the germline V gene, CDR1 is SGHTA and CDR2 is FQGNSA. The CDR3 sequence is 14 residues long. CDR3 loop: CASSLERRGYGYTF. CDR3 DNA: TGTGCCAGCAGCTTAGAGCGCAGGGGCTATGGCTACACCTTC.